This entry describes one TCR beta chain. The sample has other DNA sequences that encode this CDR3 too. The data were taken from a study of blood T cell repertoires in COVID-19. Study-wide background: Acute-phase and convalescent COVID-19 samples originated in the United States, Italy and Spain.

In the original analysis: From reference gene primer amplification, estimates of nucleated cell counts were derived. Profiling relied on immunoSEQ multiplex PCR, and the TCRdb table lists in-frame clones only, not all of them. V and J calls and clone size come straight from that table; D and trimming were deduced from the DNA. The sample carries around 58,000 clones, around 93% recorded once. CDR1 is MGHRA, CDR2 YSYEKL, per germline. V lost 4 bases to trimming and J lost 6 bases; unmatched junction nucleotides: 9. The CDR3 spans 15 residues. The genes are TRBV4-1 and TRBJ1-1; the match to TRBD1 covers 9 bases. The clonotype comes from a woman aged 55-69 years with active or convalescent COVID-19. The sample consisted of peripheral blood. CDR3 region: CASSREQGARSEAFF. Written as DNA, the CDR3 is TGCGCCAGCAGCCGAGAACAGGGGGCGCGATCTGAAGCTTTCTTT.